The source of this T cell receptor (beta chain) is a study of T cells expressing NK-cell markers. Study summary: Sorted CD3+CD56-NKG2C+, CD3+CD56+NKG2C+ and CD3+CD56+NKG2C- T cells supplied the TCR beta repertoires.

Germline CDR1 and CDR2: KGHDR and SFDVKD. The CDR3 consists of 13 residues. Study results and limitations: Evidence did not settle whether expanded NKG2C+ T cell clones targeted HCMV. Top CD8+ clonotypes included the dominant CD3+CD56+NKG2C+ clonotypes in several donors.

Notes on this clonotype: The antigen remains undetermined.

Following a re-call of the 5' RACE reads, TCRdb has one entry per CDR3 protein and lacks DNA. This sample's clone table lists some 600,000 distinct CDR3 sequences. V usage is TRBV24-1 and J usage is TRBJ2-1; with no DNA, the TCRdb D assignment of TRBD1 cannot be verified. Sequencing was done on a sample of blood T cells: a sorted CD56 or NKG2C T cell subset, CD4+ or CD8+ T cells, or bulk PBMC T cells (not recorded which). The sequence came from a man aged 18 to 30 in good health. The CDR3 here is CATSDPDGQKQFF.